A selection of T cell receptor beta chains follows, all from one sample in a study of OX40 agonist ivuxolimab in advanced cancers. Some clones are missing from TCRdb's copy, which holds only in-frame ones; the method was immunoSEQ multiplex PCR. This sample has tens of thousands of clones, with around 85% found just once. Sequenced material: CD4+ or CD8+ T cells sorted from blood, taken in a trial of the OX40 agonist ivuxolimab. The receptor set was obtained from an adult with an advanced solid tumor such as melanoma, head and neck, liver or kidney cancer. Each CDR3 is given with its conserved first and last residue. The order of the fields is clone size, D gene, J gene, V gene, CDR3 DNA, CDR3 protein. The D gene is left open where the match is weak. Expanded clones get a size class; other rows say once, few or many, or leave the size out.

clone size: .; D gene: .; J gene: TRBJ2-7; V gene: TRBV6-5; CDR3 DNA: TGTGCCAGCAGTTACTCAGGCAGCTCCTACGAGCAGTACTTC; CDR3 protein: CASSYSGSSYEQYF
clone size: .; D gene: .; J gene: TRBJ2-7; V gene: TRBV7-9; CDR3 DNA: TGTGCCAGCAGCTTAACGGCCGGAGGGGAGCAGTACTTC; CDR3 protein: CASSLTAGGEQYF
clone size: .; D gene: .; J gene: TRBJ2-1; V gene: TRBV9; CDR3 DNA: TGTGCCAGCAGCGTAGGCTCGGAGCTTCTGTACAATGAGCAGTTCTTC; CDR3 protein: CASSVGSELLYNEQFF
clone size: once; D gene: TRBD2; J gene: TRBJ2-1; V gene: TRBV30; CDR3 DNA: TGTGCCTCGACGCGGGGCGGGAGGGCCATCAATGAGCAGTTCTTC; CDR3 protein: CASTRGGRAINEQFF
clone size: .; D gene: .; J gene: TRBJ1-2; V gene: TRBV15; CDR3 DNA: TGTGCCACCAGCAGAGATTATGTAGTCACAGGGTATGGCTACACCTTC; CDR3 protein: CATSRDYVVTGYGYTF
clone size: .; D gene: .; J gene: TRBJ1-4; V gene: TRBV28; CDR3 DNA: TGTGCCAGCAGTTTAAGGGACAACGCACTGTTTTTT; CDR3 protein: CASSLRDNALFF
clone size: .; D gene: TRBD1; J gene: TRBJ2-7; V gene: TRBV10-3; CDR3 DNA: TGTGCCATCAGTGAGTCCGGGACAGGGGGCTCCTACGAGCAGTACTTC; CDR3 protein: CAISESGTGGSYEQYF
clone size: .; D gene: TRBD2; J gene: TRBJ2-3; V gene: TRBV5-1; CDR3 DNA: TGCGCCAGCAGCCTGTTAGCGGGGAGAGATACGCAGTATTTT; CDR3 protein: CASSLLAGRDTQYF
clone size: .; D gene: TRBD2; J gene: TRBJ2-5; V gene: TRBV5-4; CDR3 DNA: TGTGCCAGCAGTAACTTACTAGCGGCACAAGAGACCCAGTACTTC; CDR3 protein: CASSNLLAAQETQYF
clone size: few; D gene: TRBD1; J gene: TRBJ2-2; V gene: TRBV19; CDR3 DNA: TGTGCCAGTGACAGGGACGGTAGCGGGGAGCTGTTTTTT; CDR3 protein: CASDRDGSGELFF
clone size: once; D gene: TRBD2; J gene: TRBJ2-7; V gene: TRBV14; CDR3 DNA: TGTGCCAGCAGCCCACTGAGCGGGACCAGCTCCTACGAGCAGTACTTC; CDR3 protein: CASSPLSGTSSYEQYF
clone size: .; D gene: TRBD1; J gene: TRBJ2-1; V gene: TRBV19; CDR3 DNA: TGTGCCAGTAGTCCTAGACAGGGGTTCGTCAATGAGCAGTTCTTC; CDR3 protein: CASSPRQGFVNEQFF
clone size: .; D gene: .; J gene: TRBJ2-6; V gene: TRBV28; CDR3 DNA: TGTGCCGGAGGGGCCGCGGCCGGGGCCAACGTCCTGACTTTC; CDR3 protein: CAGGAAAGANVLTF
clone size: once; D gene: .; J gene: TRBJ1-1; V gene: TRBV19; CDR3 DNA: TGTGCCAGTAGTATGGCGTTAAACACTGAAGCTTTCTTT; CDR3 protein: CASSMALNTEAFF
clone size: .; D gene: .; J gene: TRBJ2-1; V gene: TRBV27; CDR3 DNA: TGTGCCAGCAGTTTAGTTACCGGTCATGAGCAGTTCTTC; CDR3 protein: CASSLVTGHEQFF
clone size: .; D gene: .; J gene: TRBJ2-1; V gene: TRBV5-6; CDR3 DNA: TGTGCCAGCAGCTTTCATAAATGGTTGGGGAGCTCCTACAATGAGCAGTTCTTC; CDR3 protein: CASSFHKWLGSSYNEQFF
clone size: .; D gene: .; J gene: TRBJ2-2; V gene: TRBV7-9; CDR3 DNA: TGTGCCAGCAGCCTCGACAGGCCGAACACCGGGGAGCTGTTTTTT; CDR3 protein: CASSLDRPNTGELFF
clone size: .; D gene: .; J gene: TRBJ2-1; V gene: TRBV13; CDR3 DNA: TGTGCCAGCAGGGCATCGACTGGTCGGAATGAGCAGTTCTTC; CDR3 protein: CASRASTGRNEQFF
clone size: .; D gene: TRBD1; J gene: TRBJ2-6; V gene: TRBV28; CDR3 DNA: TGTGCCAGCAGTTTATACCAGCCCAGGGACAGGGTGGAAGGGGCCAACGTCCTGACTTTC; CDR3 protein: CASSLYQPRDRVEGANVLTF
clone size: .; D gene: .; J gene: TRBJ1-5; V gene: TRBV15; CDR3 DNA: TGTGCCACCAGCAGAGATGTGAATCAGCCCCAGCATTTT; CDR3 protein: CATSRDVNQPQHF
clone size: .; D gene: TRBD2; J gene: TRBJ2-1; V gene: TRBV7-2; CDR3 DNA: TGTGCCAGCAGCTTAAACGGACTAGCGAGTTTCTCCTACAATGAGCAGTTCTTC; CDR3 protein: CASSLNGLASFSYNEQFF
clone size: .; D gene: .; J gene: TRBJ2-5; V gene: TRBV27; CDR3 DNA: TGTGCCAGCAGTTTAGGAGGGAGGAAATCAGAGACCCAGTACTTC; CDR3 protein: CASSLGGRKSETQYF
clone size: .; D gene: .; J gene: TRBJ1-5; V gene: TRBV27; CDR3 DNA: TGTGCCAGCGGCCTTGATCAGCCCCAGCATTTT; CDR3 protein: CASGLDQPQHF
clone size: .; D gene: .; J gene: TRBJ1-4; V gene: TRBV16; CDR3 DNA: TGTGCCAGCAGCCAATCGTGGCCGCAAGGGGAAAAACTGTTTTTT; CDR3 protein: CASSQSWPQGEKLFF
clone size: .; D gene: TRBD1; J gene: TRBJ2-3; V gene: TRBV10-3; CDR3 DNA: TGTGCCATCAGTGGGGACAGGGCTACAGATACGCAGTATTTT; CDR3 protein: CAISGDRATDTQYF
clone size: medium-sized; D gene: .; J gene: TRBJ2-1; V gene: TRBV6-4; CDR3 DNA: TGTGCCAGCAGTGGGACAGAAAACAATGAGCAGTTCTTC; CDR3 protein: CASSGTENNEQFF
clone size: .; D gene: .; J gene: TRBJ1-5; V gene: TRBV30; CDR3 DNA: TGTGCCTGGAGTTTGTGGGGAACGGACTTCACGGATCAGCCCCAGCATTTT; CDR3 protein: CAWSLWGTDFTDQPQHF
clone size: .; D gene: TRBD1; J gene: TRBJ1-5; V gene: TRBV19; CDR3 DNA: TGTGCCAGTAGTCCGGGACAGGGGGCCTGGCAGCCCCAGCATTTT; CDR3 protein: CASSPGQGAWQPQHF
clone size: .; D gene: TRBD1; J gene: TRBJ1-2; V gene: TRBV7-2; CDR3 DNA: TGTGCCAGCGGTAACAGGGGGAAGAACTATGGCTACACCTTC; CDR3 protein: CASGNRGKNYGYTF
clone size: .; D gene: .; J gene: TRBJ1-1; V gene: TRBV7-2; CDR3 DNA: TGTGCCCTACAAACCGGGACTGAAGCTTTCTTT; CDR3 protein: CALQTGTEAFF
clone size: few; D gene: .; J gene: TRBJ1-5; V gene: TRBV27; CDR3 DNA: TGTGCCAGCAGAGCCTTTCCTCACCAGCCCCAGCATTTT; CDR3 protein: CASRAFPHQPQHF
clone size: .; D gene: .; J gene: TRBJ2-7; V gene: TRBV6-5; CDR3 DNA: TGTGCCAGCACCGAAGCCGGGACGGGCATTTACGAGCAGTACTTC; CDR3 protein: CASTEAGTGIYEQYF
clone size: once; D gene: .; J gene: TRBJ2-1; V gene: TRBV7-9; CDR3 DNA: TGTGCCAGCAGCCCACCAGGGGGGGGAGGTGATGAGCAGTTCTTC; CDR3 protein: CASSPPGGGGDEQFF
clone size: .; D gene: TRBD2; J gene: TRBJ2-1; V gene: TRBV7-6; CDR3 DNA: TGTGCCAGCAGCTTATGGTCACTAGCGGGATACAATGAGCAGTTCTTC; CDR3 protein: CASSLWSLAGYNEQFF
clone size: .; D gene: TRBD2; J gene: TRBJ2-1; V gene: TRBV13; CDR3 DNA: TGTGCCAGCAGCTTCCCGACTAGCGCAAATGAGCAGTTCTTC; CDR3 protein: CASSFPTSANEQFF
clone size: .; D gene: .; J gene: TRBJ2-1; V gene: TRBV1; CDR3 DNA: TGCACCAGCAGCCAATCCCCAATAGCGGGAGGGTCGGGTGAGCAGTTCTTC; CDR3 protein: CTSSQSPIAGGSGEQFF
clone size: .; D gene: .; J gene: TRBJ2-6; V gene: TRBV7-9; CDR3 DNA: TGTGCCAGCAGCTTTGTGCAGTCTGGGGCCAACGTCCTGACTTTC; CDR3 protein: CASSFVQSGANVLTF
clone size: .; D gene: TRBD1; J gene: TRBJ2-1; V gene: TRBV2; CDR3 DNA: TGTGCCAGCACTACCGGGACAGGGTGGTTGTATGAGCAGTTCTTC; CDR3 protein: CASTTGTGWLYEQFF
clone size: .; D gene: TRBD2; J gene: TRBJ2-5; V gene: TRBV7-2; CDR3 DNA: TGTGCCAGCAGCGAGACTAGCGGTGAGACCCAGTACTTC; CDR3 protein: CASSETSGETQYF
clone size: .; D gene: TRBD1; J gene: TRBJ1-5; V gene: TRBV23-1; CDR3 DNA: TGCGCCAGCAGTCAAAATTTTAAGTCCGGAGTAGAAGGGGGCCGCCAGCCCCAGCATTTT; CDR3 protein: CASSQNFKSGVEGGRQPQHF
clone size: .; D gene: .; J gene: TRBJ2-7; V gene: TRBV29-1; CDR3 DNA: TGCAGCGTTGAGGCGGGCCCCTCCTACGAGCAGTACTTC; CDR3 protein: CSVEAGPSYEQYF
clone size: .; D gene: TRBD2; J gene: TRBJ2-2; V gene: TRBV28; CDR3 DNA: TGTGCCAGCAGTTTCTGGCGGGAGGACACCGGGGAGCTGTTTTTT; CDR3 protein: CASSFWREDTGELFF
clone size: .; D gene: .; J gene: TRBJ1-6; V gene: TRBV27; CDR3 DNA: TGTGCCAGCAGTTTATCCGGATTTTCACCCCTCCACTTT; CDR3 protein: CASSLSGFSPLHF
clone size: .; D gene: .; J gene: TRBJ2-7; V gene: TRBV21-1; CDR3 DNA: TGTGCCAGCAGCAAAGGGGGTGTTTACGGCTCCTACGAGCAGTACTTC; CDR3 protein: CASSKGGVYGSYEQYF
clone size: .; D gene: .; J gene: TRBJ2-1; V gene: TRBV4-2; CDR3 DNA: TGTGCCAGCAGCCAAGATATCGGGAGCGGTGAGCAGTTCTTC; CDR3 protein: CASSQDIGSGEQFF
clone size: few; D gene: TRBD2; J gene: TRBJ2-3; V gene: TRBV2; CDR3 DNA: TGTGCCAGCAGGAGGAGTACTAGCGGGTTTACGCAGTATTTT; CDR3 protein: CASRRSTSGFTQYF
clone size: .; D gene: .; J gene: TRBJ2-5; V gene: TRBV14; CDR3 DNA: TGTGCCAGCAGCCACGTAAGGGGACTCTTCCAAGAGACCCAGTACTTC; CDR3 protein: CASSHVRGLFQETQYF
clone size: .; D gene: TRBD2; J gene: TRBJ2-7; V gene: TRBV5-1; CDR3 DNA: TGCGCCAGCAGCTATGCTAGCGGGAGTTACGAGCAGTACTTC; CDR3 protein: CASSYASGSYEQYF
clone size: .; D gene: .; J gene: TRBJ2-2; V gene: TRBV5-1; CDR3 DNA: TGCGCCAGCAGTGTAGCGGTGAACACCGGGGAGCTGTTTTTT; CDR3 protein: CASSVAVNTGELFF
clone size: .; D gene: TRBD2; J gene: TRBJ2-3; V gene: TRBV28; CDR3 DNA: TGTGCCAGCAGTGGCCCCGAGAGCGGGAGCCATCAAAATACGCAGTATTTT; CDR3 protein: CASSGPESGSHQNTQYF
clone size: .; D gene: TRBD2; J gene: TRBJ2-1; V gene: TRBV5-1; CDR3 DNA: TGCGCCAGCAGCACGGGACTAGTGAATGAGCAGTTCTTC; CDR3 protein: CASSTGLVNEQFF
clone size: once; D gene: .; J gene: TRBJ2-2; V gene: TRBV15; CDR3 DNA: TGTGCCACCAGCAGAGATTATGACCGGGAGCTGTTTTTT; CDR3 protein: CATSRDYDRELFF